This T cell receptor (beta chain) came from a study of OX40 agonist ivuxolimab in advanced cancers. At the level of the study: At 0.01 to 10 mg/kg, ivuxolimab was administered intravenously to patients every 2 weeks. Study-level results: There was clonal expansion of CD4+ and CD8+ blood T cells by week 6 at 0.1 to 3.0 mg/kg. Antigen specificity remained undetermined for the expanded peripheral T cells. Certain nonresponding patients likewise had low normalized T-cell clonal expansion.

Remarks on this clone: Its antigen is unidentified.

Germline V CDR1 and CDR2: SGHAT, FQNNGV. The CDR3 runs to 15 residues. The ends lost 4 bases at V and 9 bases at J; junction bases unmatched: 9. The assay was immunoSEQ multiplex PCR, and TCRdb's table has in-frame clones only and misses some. The sample contains roughly 93,000 clones, around 80% of which appear only once. This receptor was taken from an adult with an advanced solid tumor such as melanoma, head and neck, liver or kidney cancer. The chain combines TRBV11-2 with TRBJ1-6; 7 bases are a match to TRBD1. Sequencing used CD4+ or CD8+ T cells sorted from blood, obtained in a trial of the OX40 agonist ivuxolimab. The CDR3 spells CASSSDREVGSPLHF. In nucleotides, the CDR3 is TGTGCCAGCAGCTCCGACAGGGAAGTTGGTTCACCCCTCCACTTT.